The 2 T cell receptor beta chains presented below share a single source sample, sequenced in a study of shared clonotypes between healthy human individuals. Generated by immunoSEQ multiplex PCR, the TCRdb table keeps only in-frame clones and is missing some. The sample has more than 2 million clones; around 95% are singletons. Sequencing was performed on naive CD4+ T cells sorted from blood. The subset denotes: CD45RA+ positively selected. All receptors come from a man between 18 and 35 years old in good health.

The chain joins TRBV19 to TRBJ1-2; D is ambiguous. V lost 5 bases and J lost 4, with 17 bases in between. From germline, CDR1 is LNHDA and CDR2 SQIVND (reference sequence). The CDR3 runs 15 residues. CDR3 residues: CASSPRVDGIYGYTF. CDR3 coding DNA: TGTGCCAGTAGTCCCAGAGTAGACGGAATCTATGGCTACACCTTC.

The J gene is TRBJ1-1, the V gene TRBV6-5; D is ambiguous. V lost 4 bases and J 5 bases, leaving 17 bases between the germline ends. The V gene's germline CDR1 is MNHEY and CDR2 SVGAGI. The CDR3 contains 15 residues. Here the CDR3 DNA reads TGTGCCAGCAGTTCCCTGCGCAGGTCGGGAACTGAAGCTTTCTTT. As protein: CASSSLRRSGTEAFF.